This TCR beta chain stems from a study of T cells in Graves' hyperthyroidism and ophthalmopathy (dated by TCRdb to about 2019). Study-wide context: Peripheral blood was collected at initial diagnosis, before any treatment. A discovery cohort of roughly 96 patients, fewer than 50 with Graves' ophthalmopathy and about 58 with stable Graves' hyperthyroidism, was used to find distinguishing TCR V-J signatures. Prospective prediction of ophthalmopathy was tested in an independent validation cohort of fewer than 20 hyperthyroidism patients and 17 patients who later progressed to ophthalmopathy. The 75 to 100 discovery patients were divided at random into training and test sets in a 7:3 ratio. In addition, the study compared T-cell repertoires in thyroid tissue and in blood from several Graves' hyperthyroidism patients. Following sampling, methimazole starting at 30 mg daily was given to hyperthyroidism patients, and high-dose intravenous methylprednisolone was given to ophthalmopathy patients. The paper reports TCR Vbeta CDR3 sequencing of roughly 140 peripheral blood samples: 43 ophthalmopathy, fewer than 80 hyperthyroidism and around 17 progressor patients. The research as a whole found: In validation, the model predicted progression to ophthalmopathy a median of about 5.9 months before onset, with approximately 71% sensitivity and almost 75% specificity. In cross-validation, a model built on a 13 V-J signature told ophthalmopathy apart from stable hyperthyroidism with approximately 91% sensitivity and about 81% specificity, and in testing the same model reached 80%/75%. Sample size was not statistically predetermined, and blinding of investigators to group allocation was not performed. Most expanded thyroid clonotypes (frequency above 0.001) were also detected in blood, a finding suggesting that blood repertoires may reflect thyroid immune responses.

The sample holds a few counts of this clonotype. Its antigen is not yet known. It has no much larger one-base neighbor in the sample; base qualities were not kept. In the ophthalmopathy patients, disease was moderately to severely active, with a Clinical Activity Score of 3 or more, a NOSPECS grade of 4 or more, and a duration of less than 3 months. Any patient with an uncontrolled infection, another autoimmune disease, pregnancy or lactation was excluded. Diagnoses were established on the basis of clinical symptoms, serum thyroxine and TRAb, thyroid ultrasound, and orbital computed tomography. PBMCs were isolated from about 9.1 ml of fresh peripheral blood by Ficoll-Paque density gradient centrifugation. Total RNA was extracted with Trizol reagent, and quality was checked on an Agilent 2100 Bioanalyzer. Counted from cysteine to phenylalanine, this CDR3 has 14 amino acids. CDR3 DNA only is kept here, 42 bases in frame from base 1. A distance of 10 bases separates the germline ends of V and J, which lose 1 base and 1 base respectively. For CDR1 and CDR2, the germline V gene (reference sequence) lists DFQATT and SNEGSKA.

The TCR beta CDR3 regions were amplified from the RNA transcripts. For the first round of RT-PCR on the TCR CDR3, the HTBI primer set was used together with the Qiagen OneStep RT-PCR kit. The libraries were constructed in a second round of multiplex PCR and then size-selected and purified. Libraries were sequenced paired-end with 100 bp reads on an Illumina HiSeq2000. The paper's processing steps were these. Raw data were processed with SOAPnuke, discarding reads with adapters, uncalled bases, mean Phred below 15, or no exact constant-primer or identifier match. High-quality paired reads were merged using COPE v1.2.5, and each unique nucleotide sequence was defined as a clonotype. Clonotypes were aligned to IMGT TRBV, TRBD and TRBJ reference segments using MiTCR v1.1. Only V-J combinations with frequency above 0.0001, covering approximately 99% of repertoires, were analysed. The TCS score was defined as the ratio of F50 (clonal expansion) to E x V (chaos), calculated using BLOSUM62-based TCRdist between CDR3 peptides within each V-J. Welch's t-statistics and random forest reduced fewer than 550 V-J features to fewer than 15, which were used in a naive Bayes classifier (R e1071). TCRdb reprocessed the public reads (quality trimming at Q25 with fastp, clone calling with MiXCR) and kept in-frame beta chains. Rows merge per CDR3 protein into single entries with the most common DNA and genes. These V and J calls rely on TCRdb rather than the paper's analysis. The sample data list about 640,000 distinct CDR3 sequences, and about 14% of these were observed just once. About 12% of the sample comes from the top ten.

The V and J segments used are TRBV20-1 and TRBJ1-2; TRBD1 is a possible D gene, resting on 5 matching bases. The sequencing input was blood. The source of this sequence is a woman aged 50 to 65 with Graves' ophthalmopathy. For the CDR3, the sequence is CSARVQGNNYGYTF. The bases read TGCAGTGCTAGAGTCCAGGGTAATAACTATGGCTACACCTTC.